The 2 T cell receptor beta chains below come from one sample, sequenced in a study of blood T cell repertoires in COVID-19. Libraries were prepared by immunoSEQ multiplex PCR; TCRdb keeps only in-frame clonotypes and omits some of them. The sample has approximately 260,000 clones; approximately 83% are singletons. The specimen was PBMCs or T cells enriched from blood (not recorded which). The origin of the receptors is a man aged 45 to 65 who had recovered from COVID-19.

The chain couples TRBV5-1 to TRBJ2-7; 8 nucleotides align to TRBD2. This CDR3 has 15 residues. The germline gives CDR1 SGHRS, CDR2 YFSETQ. The trim removed 0 bases at V and 5 bases at J, leaving 7 bases unmatched. The DNA for the CDR3 is TGCGCCAGCAGCTTGGCGCCGGGGGGGCAGAACGAGCAGTACTTC. It encodes CASSLAPGGQNEQYF.

A single count supports this clone. This sequence joins TRBV5-4 and TRBJ1-2; D is perhaps TRBD1 (5 bases). Germline lookup yields CDR1 SGHNT and CDR2 YYREEE (reference sequence). The CDR3 is 13 residues long. V dropped 2 bases and J dropped 4 bases, with 9 bases sitting between them. CDR3: CASSFQGGYGYTF. CDR3 DNA sequence: TGTGCCAGCAGCTTCCAGGGAGGCTATGGCTACACCTTC.